The 4 T cell receptor beta chains below were found in one sample sequenced in a study of a mutant IDH1 vaccine in newly diagnosed glioma. The time point is: week 35, safety follow-up. One vaccine dose held 300 ug of mutant IDH1 20-mer peptide and came with topical imiquimod. No cognate antigen is known for these TCRs. Produced via immunoSEQ multiplex PCR; TCRdb's table is partial and in-frame only. The sample records fewer than 55,000 clones, about four fifths being singletons. The material sequenced was PBMCs, taken from a glioma patient whose treatment included an IDH1 peptide vaccine. The receptors originated from a middle-aged woman with glioma. Some clones in this sample may be carry-over from other donors' samples.

The rearrangement uses TRBV5-8 and TRBJ2-3; the D gene is possibly TRBD2 (5 bases). The germline V gene encodes CDR1 SGHTS and CDR2 YDEGEE. CDR3 size: 13 residues. Trimming left V 7 bases short and J 4 bases short, with 13 bases between. This CDR3 is CASGHGLSDTQYF. DNA for the CDR3: TGTGCCAGCGGCCACGGACTCTCAGATACGCAGTATTTT.

The genes are TRBV18 and TRBJ1-5; D perhaps matches TRBD1 (5 bases). The V end was cut by 2 bases, the J end by 9 bases, with 14 bases between. The CDR3 totals 14 residues. Germline CDR1 and CDR2: KGHSH and LQKENI. The CDR3 loop reads CASSPGGNRGPQHF. CDR3 nucleotide sequence: TGTGCCAGCTCACCAGGCGGGAATAGGGGGCCCCAGCATTTT.

This clone was seen a few times. This chain connects TRBV4-1 to TRBJ1-2; D possibly corresponds to TRBD1 (5 bases). Germline V gene sequence: CDR1 MGHRA, CDR2 YSYEKL. V lost 2 bases to trimming and J lost 6 bases, with 19 bases between them. This CDR3 is 16 amino acids long. The DNA of the CDR3 is TGCGCCAGCAGCCAACCCGGAGGGAGAACAGGTAATGGCTACACCTTC. Translation gives CASSQPGGRTGNGYTF.

V gene TRBV9 combines with J gene TRBJ1-2; D gene unclear. Between the trimmed V and J ends, which lost 3 bases and 4 bases, there was a span of 4 bases. The CDR3 is 11 residues long. Germline values: CDR1 SGDLS, CDR2 YYNGEE. The DNA of the CDR3 is TGTGCCAGCAGCGCAGGCTATGGCTACACCTTC. It is translated as CASSAGYGYTF.